A single sample is the source of the 32 T cell receptor beta chains below, sequenced in a study of control samples from healthy donors and cancer patients. Here immunoSEQ multiplex PCR was the method, and the copy in TCRdb shows in-frame clones only, minus some. The data show 130,000 or so clones, with about 88% seen just once and roughly 3.2% held by the top ten. The sequencing input was blood. The receptors here all came from a man aged 45-65 years in good health.

The rearrangement links TRBV19 to TRBJ1-1; no reliable D call. Germline V gene sequence: CDR1 LNHDA, CDR2 SQIVND (reference sequence). V lost 5 bases, J lost 0 bases, and 1 base lay in between. CDR3 length: 11 residues. Here the CDR3 DNA reads TGTGCCAGTAGTCTGAACACTGAAGCTTTCTTT. This encodes CASSLNTEAFF.

This clone was recorded once. The rearrangement joins TRBV5-1 to TRBJ1-3, with TRBD1 matching over 10 bases. This CDR3 is built from 16 residues. Germline trimming cut 4 bases from V and 1 base from J; bases unmatched to any gene: 5. Germline values: CDR1 SGHRS, CDR2 YFSETQ. For the CDR3, the DNA is TGCGCCAGCAGCCCGACAGGGGGCGCGTCTGGAAACACCATATATTTT. Translating gives CASSPTGGASGNTIYF.

The chain joins TRBV24-1 to TRBJ2-2; 7 bases map to TRBD2. With V trimmed by 9 bases and J by 2 bases, 2 bases remained unmatched. CDR1 and CDR2 from the germline V gene are KGHDR and SFDVKD. The CDR3 runs to 13 residues. The CDR3 nucleotides read TGTGCCACCCGGGGGGAAAACACCGGGGAGCTGTTTTTT. Its translation is CATRGENTGELFF.

V usage is TRBV2 and J usage is TRBJ2-6; D may be TRBD1 (5 bases). V was trimmed by 5 bases and J by 4 bases, leaving 15 bases between them. Germline CDR1 is SNHLY and CDR2 is FYNNEI. This CDR3 has 16 residues. The CDR3 is CASSPSQGSGANVLTF. DNA of the CDR3: TGTGCCAGCAGTCCTAGTCAGGGATCGGGGGCCAACGTCCTGACTTTC.

V is TRBV30 and J is TRBJ2-2; no clear D. Trimming took off 4 bases at V and 1 base at J, with 10 bases between the two ends. CDR3 length: 14 residues. Germline CDR1 reads GTSNPN; CDR2 reads SVGIG (reference sequence). The CDR3 DNA follows: TGTGCCTGGATTAGGCAGCAGAACACCGGGGAGCTGTTTTTT. It translates to CAWIRQQNTGELFF.

The chain has TRBV6-5 and TRBJ1-5, with D unclear. Germline CDR1 MNHEY, CDR2 SVGAGI. V was cut by 0 bases and J by 9 bases, with 12 bases left in between. The CDR3 is 14 residues long. Here the CDR3 reads CASSYSIIGRPQHF. For the CDR3, the DNA is TGTGCCAGCAGTTACTCAATAATCGGGCGGCCCCAGCATTTT.

This chain connects TRBV19 to TRBJ1-1; tentative D call: TRBD1 (6 bases). Trimming pared 3 bases from V and 4 bases from J, leaving 18 bases between. CDR3 size: 16 residues. Germline CDR1 is LNHDA and CDR2 is SQIVND (reference sequence). The chain's CDR3 is CASSMGRTVRGTEAFF. The CDR3, as DNA: TGTGCCAGTAGTATGGGGCGGACAGTACGAGGCACTGAAGCTTTCTTT.

The rearrangement joins TRBV5-1 to TRBJ1-1; D not resolved. From germline, CDR1 is SGHRS and CDR2 YFSETQ. Trimming cost V 4 bases and J 2 bases, with 15 bases left between them. The CDR3 is made up of 15 amino acids. The CDR3: CASSGWTGPNTEAFF. The CDR3 bases are TGCGCCAGCAGCGGCTGGACGGGTCCAAACACTGAAGCTTTCTTT.

The chain couples TRBV6-4 to TRBJ2-2; D is uncertain. CDR1 and CDR2 (germline): MRHNA, SNTAGT. This CDR3 has 12 amino acids. V was clipped by 3 bases and J by 1 base, with 0 bases between them. CDR3 DNA: TGTGCCAGCAGTGAGAACACCGGGGAGCTGTTTTTT. Residues: CASSENTGELFF.

The J gene is TRBJ2-3, the V gene TRBV12-3 or TRBV12-4, with D possibly called TRBD1 or TRBD2 (5 bases each). Deletions cut 6 bases from V and 6 bases from J, with 13 bases between. The CDR3 totals 13 residues. This CDR3 reads CASSLGRVDTQYF. CDR3 in DNA: TGTGCCAGCAGCCTGGGACGGGTGGATACGCAGTATTTT.

This clone was recorded once. This chain connects TRBV28 to TRBJ2-5; maybe TRBD2 (6 bases). The CDR3 is 15 amino acids. The V gene lost 2 bases and the J gene lost 1 base, with 11 bases spanning the gap. Germline-derived CDR1 and CDR2 are MDHEN and SYDVKM. CDR3: CASSLEWRVQETQYF. CDR3 DNA: TGTGCCAGCAGTTTAGAGTGGAGGGTCCAAGAGACCCAGTACTTC. Variable domain in full (rest from reference TRBV28 and TRBJ2-5): DVKVTQSSRYLVKRTGEKVFLECVQDMDHENMFWYRQDPGLGLRLIYFSYDVKMKEKGDIPEGYSVSREKKERFSLILESASTNQTSMYLCASSLEWRVQETQYFGPGTRLLVL.

V and J are TRBV28 and TRBJ2-3; D is perhaps TRBD1 (6 bases). V was cut by 6 bases and J by 0 bases, with 10 bases left in between. The CDR3 sequence is 14 residues long. Germline-derived CDR1 and CDR2 are MDHEN and SYDVKM. The CDR3 DNA sequence: TGTGCCAGCAGCCGGGACACGAGCACAGATACGCAGTATTTT. Its protein is CASSRDTSTDTQYF.

The chain couples TRBV6-5 to TRBJ2-1; either TRBD1 or TRBD2 may supply D (5 bases each). The V and J ends lost 4 bases and 7 bases respectively, with 11 bases between them. There are 13 residues in the CDR3. Germline V gene data show CDR1 as MNHEY and CDR2 as SVGAGI. The CDR3, as DNA: TGTGCCAGCAGTTTGGGGGTCTGGAATGAGCAGTTCTTC. The encoded protein is CASSLGVWNEQFF.

The V call is TRBV25-1, the J call TRBJ1-2; D may be TRBD1 (6 bases). The CDR3 consists of 13 residues. The germline V and J ends were trimmed by 6 bases and 2 bases, with 10 bases remaining between them. Germline V CDR1 and CDR2: MGHDK, SYGVNS. Written as DNA, the CDR3 is TGTGCCAGCAGGGAGGACAGAAACTATGGCTACACCTTC. It encodes CASREDRNYGYTF.

The gene calls are TRBV11-2 and TRBJ2-5; 7 positions match TRBD1. V lost 5 bases, J lost 2 bases, and 2 bases stayed unmatched. The CDR3 length is 13 residues. CDR1 and CDR2 from the germline V gene are SGHAT and FQNNGV. The CDR3 here is CASSLDRQETQYF. The CDR3 DNA sequence: TGTGCCAGCAGCCTGGACAGGCAAGAGACCCAGTACTTC.

The V call is TRBV13, the J call TRBJ1-2, with D unresolved. The germline gives CDR1 PRHDT, CDR2 FYEKMQ (reference sequence). Between the trimmed V and J ends, which lost 5 bases and 6 bases, there was a span of 16 bases. This CDR3 spans 14 amino acids. CDR3 loop: CASSTRLRPDGYTF. Here the CDR3 DNA reads TGTGCCAGCAGCACTCGACTGAGGCCGGATGGCTACACCTTC.

The rearrangement uses TRBV28 and TRBJ2-5; D possibly matches TRBD1 or TRBD2 (7 bases each). Trimming removed 5 bases at V and 4 bases at J, with 23 bases between. The CDR3 contains 17 residues. The germline V gene has CDR1 MDHEN and CDR2 SYDVKM. The CDR3 DNA sequence: TGTGCCAGCAGTCCCAGGGGGAGCGGGGCTCCGGGAGAGACCCAGTACTTC. Protein sequence: CASSPRGSGAPGETQYF.

This rearrangement joins TRBV2 to TRBJ1-6; TRBD1 matches at 11 bases. Trimming cost V 7 bases and J 10 bases; bases outside gene matches: 6. This CDR3 spans 14 amino acids. The germline gives CDR1 SNHLY, CDR2 FYNNEI. Written as DNA, the CDR3 is TGTGCCAGCACTGGGGACAGGGGGTGGTCACCCCTCCACTTT. Residues: CASTGDRGWSPLHF. The full variable domain, rest sourced from reference TRBV2 and TRBJ1-6, is EPEVTQTPSHQVTQMGQEVILRCVPISNHLYFYWYRQILGQKVEFLVSFYNNEISEKSEIFDDQFSVERPDGSNFTLKIRSTKLEDSAMYFCASTGDRGWSPLHFGNGTRLTVT.

The J gene is TRBJ2-5, the V gene TRBV3-1 (or the pseudogene TRBV3-2); 10 nucleotides line up with TRBD2. The CDR3 contains 16 residues. Germline V gene lookup returns CDR1 LGHDT and CDR2 YNNKEL (reference sequence). The ends lost 1 base at V and 3 bases at J; junction bases unmatched: 5. The CDR3 DNA reads as TGTGCCAGCAGCCAAGGGCAGCGGGGGGGGAAAGAGACCCAGTACTTC. It yields the protein CASSQGQRGGKETQYF.

The J gene is TRBJ1-5, the V gene TRBV5-6; 9 nucleotides align to TRBD1. The CDR3 has 16 residues. CDR1 and CDR2 (germline): SGHDT, YYEEEE. Unmatched junction bases numbered 8, after V lost 6 bases and J lost 1 base. In nucleotides, the CDR3 is TGTGCCAGCACCTTAGGGACAGGGATAAGCAATCAGCCCCAGCATTTT. It encodes CASTLGTGISNQPQHF. The full variable domain, rest sourced from reference TRBV5-6 and TRBJ1-5, is DAGVTQSPTHLIKTRGQQVTLRCSPKSGHDTVSWYQQALGQGPQFIFQYYEEEERQRGNFPDRFSGHQFPNYSSELNVNALLLGDSALYLCASTLGTGISNQPQHFGDGTRLSIL.

The chain links TRBV6-5 to TRBJ2-4; 7 bases line up with TRBD1. The CDR3 sequence is 15 residues long. With V trimmed by 5 bases and J by 7 bases, 11 bases remained unmatched. From germline, CDR1 is MNHEY and CDR2 SVGAGI. For the CDR3, the DNA is TGTGCCAGCAGTCGCGGAGACCGGGACAGTAACATTCAGTACTTC. It specifies CASSRGDRDSNIQYF.

This sequence joins TRBV29-1 and TRBJ1-2; D might be TRBD1 (6 bases). V was clipped by 7 bases and J by 8 bases, with 26 bases between them. Germline CDR1 reads SQVTM; CDR2 reads ANQGSEA. The CDR3 contains 15 residues. The chain's CDR3 is CSAEDSRLLSRGYTF. Written as DNA, the CDR3 is TGCAGCGCTGAGGACAGCCGACTTCTATCTAGAGGCTACACCTTC.

The chain carries TRBV28 and TRBJ2-7, with D unresolved. V gave up 5 bases and J gave up 2 bases, with 19 bases separating them. The germline V gene has CDR1 MDHEN and CDR2 SYDVKM. The CDR3 length is 16 residues. The CDR3 DNA reads as TGTGCCAGCAGTCCCGCAGGTTCCTCTTTTACCTACGAGCAGTACTTC. Its translation: CASSPAGSSFTYEQYF.

CDR3 in DNA: TGTGCCAGTAGTGTCGCAACCCGAAGGGCAGCTTACAATGAGCAGTTCTTC. Translated: CASSVATRRAAYNEQFF. This chain links TRBV19 with TRBJ2-1; D not resolved. CDR1 is LNHDA, CDR2 SQIVND, per germline (reference sequence). This CDR3 is built from 17 residues. V was shortened by 5 bases and J by 4 bases, with 21 bases between the two germline ends. Drawing the rest from reference TRBV19 and TRBJ2-1, the complete variable domain is DGGITQSPKYLFRKEGQNVTLSCEQNLNHDAMYWYRQDPGQGLRLIYYSQIVNDFQKGDIAEGYSVSREKKESFPLTVTSAQKNPTAFYLCASSVATRRAAYNEQFFGPGTRLTVL.

In its sample, this clone was seen a few times. J is TRBJ2-7 and V is TRBV11-3, with unresolved D. CDR1 SGHNT and CDR2 YENEEA come from the germline V gene. The CDR3 spans 12 residues. The V gene lost 1 base and the J gene lost 7 bases, with 8 bases spanning the gap. As DNA, the CDR3 is TGTGCCAGCAGCTTAGTACTGGAAGAGCAGTACTTC. Protein: CASSLVLEEQYF.

The chain combines TRBV5-1 with TRBJ1-2; D is ambiguous. The germline V and J ends were trimmed by 3 bases and 4 bases, with 19 bases remaining between them. CDR1 is SGHRS and CDR2 is YFSETQ in the germline V gene. The CDR3 has 16 residues. CDR3 sequence reads: CASSSGENQVPYGYTF. The CDR3 bases are TGCGCCAGCAGCTCGGGCGAGAACCAGGTTCCCTATGGCTACACCTTC.

The chain employs TRBV25-1 and TRBJ2-6, with D possibly being TRBD1 or TRBD2 (6 bases each). Trimming took 4 bases from V and 0 from J, leaving 13 bases between them. CDR3 length: 17 amino acids. Germline assignment: CDR1 MGHDK and CDR2 SYGVNS. CDR3 sequence (DNA): TGTGCCAGCAGTGGAGGCGGGACATACTCTGGGGCCAACGTCCTGACTTTC. It encodes CASSGGGTYSGANVLTF.

The chain carries TRBV5-4 and TRBJ2-6; D remains unclear. Trimming shortened V by 0 bases and J by 5 bases, and 12 bases separated the two germline ends. CDR3 length equals 16 residues. CDR1 is SGHNT and CDR2 is YYREEE in the germline V gene (reference sequence). CDR3 DNA: TGTGCCAGCAGCTTGGCCACGGGCAATAGGGCCAACGTCCTGACTTTC. Protein: CASSLATGNRANVLTF.

The chain carries TRBV10-2 and TRBJ1-1; D may be TRBD1 (5 bases). V lost 1 base and J 0 bases, leaving 15 bases between the germline ends. The CDR3 extends over 17 amino acids. Germline V gives CDR1 WSHSY, CDR2 SAAADI. The CDR3, as DNA: TGCGCCAGCAGTGAGTTGATGGCGAGGGGAATGAACACTGAAGCTTTCTTT. It specifies CASSELMARGMNTEAFF.

This clone was recorded only once. The rearrangement joins TRBV2 to TRBJ2-7; tentatively, D is TRBD2 (7 bases). Germline V gene lookup returns CDR1 SNHLY and CDR2 FYNNEI. V lost 7 bases, J lost 5 bases, and 18 bases lay in between. This CDR3 has 14 residues. The CDR3 is CASISGRGGHEQYF. CDR3 DNA: TGTGCCAGCATCTCGGGTAGGGGGGGCCACGAGCAGTACTTC.

The rearrangement links TRBV4-1 to TRBJ1-3; 7 positions match TRBD1. CDR1 is MGHRA, CDR2 YSYEKL, per germline. The length of the CDR3 is 16 residues. V shed 4 bases and J 0 bases; nucleotides not matched to a gene: 6. The CDR3 region is CASSPTDRASGNTIYF. The DNA for the CDR3 is TGCGCCAGCAGCCCAACAGACAGGGCCTCTGGAAACACCATATATTTT.

This clone was recorded only once. V gene TRBV7-3 combines with J gene TRBJ2-3; the D is unclear. CDR1 and CDR2 from the germline V gene are SGHTA and FQGTGA. V was clipped by 2 bases and J by 2 bases, with 8 bases between them. This CDR3 has 14 amino acids. The CDR3 bases are TGTGCCAGCAGCTTAGCCTCAACCACAGATACGCAGTATTTT. Translation gives CASSLASTTDTQYF.